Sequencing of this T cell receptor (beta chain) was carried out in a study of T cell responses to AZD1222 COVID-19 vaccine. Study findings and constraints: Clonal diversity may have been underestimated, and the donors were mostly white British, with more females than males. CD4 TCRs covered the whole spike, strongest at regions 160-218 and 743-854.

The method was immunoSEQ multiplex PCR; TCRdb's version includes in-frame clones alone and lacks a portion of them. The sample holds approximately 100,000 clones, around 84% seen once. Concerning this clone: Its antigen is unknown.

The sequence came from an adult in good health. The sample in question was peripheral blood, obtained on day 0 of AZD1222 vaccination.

The CDR3 bases are TGTGCCAGCAGTTTCTCGCGCACTGAAGCTTTCTTT. Encoded protein: CASSFSRTEAFF. This rearrangement joins TRBV28 to TRBJ1-1; D not resolved. Trimming left V 3 bases short and J 4 bases short, with 6 bases between. The CDR3 extends over 12 amino acids. Germline CDR1 and CDR2: MDHEN and SYDVKM.